The rows below give T cell receptor beta chains drawn from one sample of a study of blood T cell repertoires in COVID-19. Sequenced by immunoSEQ multiplex PCR; TCRdb stores in-frame clones only, minus some. The data hold approximately 50,000 clones, with roughly four fifths observed a single time. Input material: peripheral blood. The source of these receptors is a man in his 60s with COVID-19, enrolled during active disease. CDR3s include the opening cysteine and the closing phenylalanine or tryptophan. Each record gives: V gene, clone size, J gene, D gene, CDR3 protein, CDR3 DNA. A D gene is named only where the DNA matches it firmly. Clone size is given for some rows only: seen once, a few or many times, or a class if the clone is expanded.

TRBV2,-,TRBJ2-7,-,CASSEPFSYEQYF,TGTGCCAGCAGTGAACCGTTCTCCTACGAGCAGTACTTC
TRBV27,-,TRBJ2-5,TRBD1,CASSWGQTQGETQYF,TGTGCCAGCAGTTGGGGACAGACCCAGGGAGAGACCCAGTACTTC
TRBV11-2,-,TRBJ2-5,-,CASSLERVETQYF,TGTGCCAGCAGCTTAGAGAGAGTGGAGACCCAGTACTTC
TRBV12-5,-,TRBJ2-1,-,CASGLGEAGNEQFF,TGTGCTAGTGGTTTAGGGGAGGCCGGTAATGAGCAGTTCTTC
TRBV6-2/TRBV6-3,medium-sized,TRBJ2-1,TRBD2,CASSKRGNNEQFF,TGTGCCAGCAGCAAGCGGGGAAACAATGAGCAGTTCTTC
TRBV15,-,TRBJ2-3,-,CATSRVKGEGDTQYF,TGTGCCACCAGCAGAGTTAAGGGGGAGGGGGATACGCAGTATTTT
TRBV29-1,few,TRBJ1-1,-,CSVEDGVRVDTEAFF,TGCAGCGTTGAAGACGGCGTCAGGGTGGACACTGAAGCTTTCTTT
TRBV30,-,TRBJ2-7,-,CAWGRPNSYEQYF,TGTGCCTGGGGCAGGCCGAACTCCTACGAGCAGTACTTC
TRBV5-1,-,TRBJ1-5,-,CASSPTAGSNQPQHF,TGCGCCAGCAGCCCCACAGCGGGTAGCAATCAGCCCCAGCATTTT
TRBV7-9,-,TRBJ2-3,TRBD2,CASILRLAGVGDTQYF,TGTGCCAGCATCCTCAGACTAGCGGGAGTGGGGGATACGCAGTATTTT